The clone carrying this T cell receptor beta chain appeared many times. Its antigen is not known. This sample is part of a study of CD8 T cells in ankylosing spondylitis. Study-wide points: Peripheral blood samples showed relatively rare disease-linked clones, and these clones were CD8+. Blood from ankylosing spondylitis patients appeared to carry a characteristic roughly 8-variant TCR beta motif. Disease-linked clones reportedly concentrated significantly in matched ankylosing spondylitis synovial fluid.

In making TCR beta libraries, quantitative 5'-RACE with molecular barcodes was used. TCRdb fed the 5' RACE reads into MiXCR, producing one record per CDR3 protein. In the table there are 700,000 to 1,000,000 distinct CDR3 sequences, about 11% of which are singletons. Sequenced input: blood, either unsorted or a sorted T cell fraction (not recorded which). This TCR came from a male donor with ankylosing spondylitis.

DNA of the CDR3: TGCAGCGTTACCCACAGGGAGCCCTATGGCTACACCTTC. Translating gives CSVTHREPYGYTF. The genes are TRBV29-1 and TRBJ1-2; TRBD1 might be the D (6 bases). CDR3 length: 13 amino acids. The ends were cut back, 5 bases at V and 4 bases at J, with 14 bases in the middle. The germline gives CDR1 SQVTM, CDR2 ANQGSEA.